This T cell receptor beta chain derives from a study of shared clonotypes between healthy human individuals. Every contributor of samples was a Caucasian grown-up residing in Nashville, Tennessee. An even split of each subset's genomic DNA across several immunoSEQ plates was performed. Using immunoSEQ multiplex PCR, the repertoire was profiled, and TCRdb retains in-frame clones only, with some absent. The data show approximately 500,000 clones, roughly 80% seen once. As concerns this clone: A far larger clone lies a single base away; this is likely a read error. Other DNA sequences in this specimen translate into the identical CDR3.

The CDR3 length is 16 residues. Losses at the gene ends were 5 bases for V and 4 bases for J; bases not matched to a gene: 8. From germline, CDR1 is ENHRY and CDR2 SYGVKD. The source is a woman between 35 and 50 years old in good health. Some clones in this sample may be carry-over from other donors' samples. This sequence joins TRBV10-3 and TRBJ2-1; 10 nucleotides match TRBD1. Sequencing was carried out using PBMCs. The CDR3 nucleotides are TGTGCCATCAGTCACTCCGGGACAGGGGATTACAATGAGCAGTTCTTC. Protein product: CAISHSGTGDYNEQFF.